These 5 T cell receptor beta chains share one sample of origin, sequenced in a study of T cell repertoires in aging, cancer and after chemotherapy. Multiplex touch-down PCR with TRB-A/B primers amplified rearranged V-D-J TRB sequences. Each CDR3 protein gets one entry after TCRdb re-called the multiplex PCR reads with MiXCR. The sample has under 4,000 distinct CDR3 sequences; 25% to 30% are singletons. Peripheral blood genomic DNA, not sorted cells or RNA, was the template. Sequencing input: blood. The receptors were gathered from a human donor with a solid tumor.

This clonotype has only a few counts. The rearrangement uses TRBV2 and TRBJ1-4; maybe TRBD1 (5 bases). CDR1 is SNHLY, CDR2 FYNNEI, per germline. V lost 7 bases to trimming and J lost 0 bases, with 9 bases between them. The CDR3 length is 14 residues. The CDR3 coding sequence is TGTGCCAGCAAGACAGCTTCAACTAATGAAAAACTGTTTTTT. Translating gives CASKTASTNEKLFF.

The V call is TRBV15, the J call TRBJ1-2; 10 nucleotides match TRBD1. Trimming took 3 bases from V and 4 from J; bases not matched to a gene: 5. This CDR3 spans 15 amino acids. Germline V lookup: CDR1 LNHNV, CDR2 YYDKDF (reference sequence). As DNA, the CDR3 is TGTGCCACCAGCAGCCGACAGGGGGCTGTCTATGGCTACACCTTC. Translated, it gives CATSSRQGAVYGYTF.

J is TRBJ2-1 and V is TRBV11-2; D is uncertain. V lost 5 bases and J 4 bases, leaving 18 bases between the germline ends. The CDR3 loop spans 16 amino acids. CDR1 SGHAT and CDR2 FQNNGV come from the germline V gene. The chain's CDR3 is CASSPTHFPPYNEQFF. The CDR3 bases are TGTGCCAGCAGCCCTACTCACTTCCCACCTTACAATGAGCAGTTCTTC.

As to this clonotype: A much larger clone differs from this one at a single base, so this may be a read error. The chain joins TRBV15 to TRBJ2-1; D gene unclear. There are 14 residues in the CDR3. The V end was cut by 4 bases, the J end by 16 bases, with 23 bases between. Germline V gene sequence: CDR1 LNHNV, CDR2 YYDKDF (reference sequence). The CDR3 is CATSIDGTAGSYFF. CDR3 coding DNA: TGTGCCACCAGCATAGATGGTACGGCCGGAAGTTATTTCTTC.

This clonotype is medium-sized. The chain carries TRBV6-5 and TRBJ2-5, with TRBD2 as a possible D gene (6 bases). The CDR3 is 15 residues long. Germline CDR1 reads MNHEY; CDR2 reads SVGAGI. Between the trimmed V and J ends, which lost 2 bases and 2 bases, there was a span of 12 bases. DNA of the CDR3: TGTGCCAGCAGTTACGGGGTGGGGACTCAAGAGACCCAGTACTTC. Amino acids: CASSYGVGTQETQYF.